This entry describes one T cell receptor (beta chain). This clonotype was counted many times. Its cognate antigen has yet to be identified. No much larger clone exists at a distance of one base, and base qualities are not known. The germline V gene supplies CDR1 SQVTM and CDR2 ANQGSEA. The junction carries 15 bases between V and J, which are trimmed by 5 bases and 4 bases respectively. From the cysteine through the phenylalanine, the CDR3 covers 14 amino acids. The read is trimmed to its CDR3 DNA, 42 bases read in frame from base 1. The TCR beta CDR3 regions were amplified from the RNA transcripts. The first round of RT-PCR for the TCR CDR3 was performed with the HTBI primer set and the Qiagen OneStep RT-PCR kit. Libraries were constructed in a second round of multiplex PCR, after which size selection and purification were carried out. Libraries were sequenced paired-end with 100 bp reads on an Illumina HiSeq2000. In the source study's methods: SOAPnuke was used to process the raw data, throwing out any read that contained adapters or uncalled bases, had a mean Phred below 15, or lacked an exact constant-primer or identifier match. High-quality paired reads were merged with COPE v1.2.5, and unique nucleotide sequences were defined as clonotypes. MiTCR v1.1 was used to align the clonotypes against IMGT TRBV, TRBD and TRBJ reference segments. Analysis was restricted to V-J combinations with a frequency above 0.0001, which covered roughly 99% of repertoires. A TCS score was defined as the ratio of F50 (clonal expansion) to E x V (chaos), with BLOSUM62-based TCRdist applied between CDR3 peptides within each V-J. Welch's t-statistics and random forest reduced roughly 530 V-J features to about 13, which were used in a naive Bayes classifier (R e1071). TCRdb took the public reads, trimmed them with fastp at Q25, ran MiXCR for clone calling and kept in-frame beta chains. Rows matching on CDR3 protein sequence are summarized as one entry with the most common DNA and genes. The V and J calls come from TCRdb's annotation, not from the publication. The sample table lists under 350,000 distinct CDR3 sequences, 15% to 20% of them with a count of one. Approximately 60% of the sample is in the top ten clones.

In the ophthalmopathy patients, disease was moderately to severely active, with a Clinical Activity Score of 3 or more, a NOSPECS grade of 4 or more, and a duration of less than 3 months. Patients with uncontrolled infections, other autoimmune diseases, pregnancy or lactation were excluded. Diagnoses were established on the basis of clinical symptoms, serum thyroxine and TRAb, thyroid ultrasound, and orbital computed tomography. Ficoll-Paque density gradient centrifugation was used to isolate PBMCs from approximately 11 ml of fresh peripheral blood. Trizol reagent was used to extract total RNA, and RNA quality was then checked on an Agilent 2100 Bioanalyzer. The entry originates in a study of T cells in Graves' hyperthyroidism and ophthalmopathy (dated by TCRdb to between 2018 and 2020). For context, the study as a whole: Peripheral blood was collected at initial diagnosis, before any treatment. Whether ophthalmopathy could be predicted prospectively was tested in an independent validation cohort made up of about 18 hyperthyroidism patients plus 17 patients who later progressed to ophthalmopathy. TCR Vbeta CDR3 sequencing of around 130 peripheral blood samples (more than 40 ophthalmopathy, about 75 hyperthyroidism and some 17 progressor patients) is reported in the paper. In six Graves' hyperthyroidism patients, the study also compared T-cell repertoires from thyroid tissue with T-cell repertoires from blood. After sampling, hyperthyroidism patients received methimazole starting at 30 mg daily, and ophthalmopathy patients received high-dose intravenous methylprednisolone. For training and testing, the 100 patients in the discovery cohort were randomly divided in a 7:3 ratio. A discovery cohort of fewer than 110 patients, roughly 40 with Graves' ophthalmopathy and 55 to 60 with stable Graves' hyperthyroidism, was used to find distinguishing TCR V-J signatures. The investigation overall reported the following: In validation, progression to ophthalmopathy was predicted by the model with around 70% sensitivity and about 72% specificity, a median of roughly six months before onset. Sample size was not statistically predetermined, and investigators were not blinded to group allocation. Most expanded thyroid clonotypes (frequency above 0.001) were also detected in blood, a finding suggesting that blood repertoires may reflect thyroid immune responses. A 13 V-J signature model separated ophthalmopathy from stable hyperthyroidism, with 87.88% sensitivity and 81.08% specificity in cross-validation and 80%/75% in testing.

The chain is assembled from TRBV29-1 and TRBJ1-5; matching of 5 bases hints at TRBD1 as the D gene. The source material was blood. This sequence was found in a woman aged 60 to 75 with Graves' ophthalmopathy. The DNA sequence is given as TGCAGCGTTCTGCTGGGGGGGGTAAATCAGCCCCAGCATTTT. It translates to CSVLLGGVNQPQHF.